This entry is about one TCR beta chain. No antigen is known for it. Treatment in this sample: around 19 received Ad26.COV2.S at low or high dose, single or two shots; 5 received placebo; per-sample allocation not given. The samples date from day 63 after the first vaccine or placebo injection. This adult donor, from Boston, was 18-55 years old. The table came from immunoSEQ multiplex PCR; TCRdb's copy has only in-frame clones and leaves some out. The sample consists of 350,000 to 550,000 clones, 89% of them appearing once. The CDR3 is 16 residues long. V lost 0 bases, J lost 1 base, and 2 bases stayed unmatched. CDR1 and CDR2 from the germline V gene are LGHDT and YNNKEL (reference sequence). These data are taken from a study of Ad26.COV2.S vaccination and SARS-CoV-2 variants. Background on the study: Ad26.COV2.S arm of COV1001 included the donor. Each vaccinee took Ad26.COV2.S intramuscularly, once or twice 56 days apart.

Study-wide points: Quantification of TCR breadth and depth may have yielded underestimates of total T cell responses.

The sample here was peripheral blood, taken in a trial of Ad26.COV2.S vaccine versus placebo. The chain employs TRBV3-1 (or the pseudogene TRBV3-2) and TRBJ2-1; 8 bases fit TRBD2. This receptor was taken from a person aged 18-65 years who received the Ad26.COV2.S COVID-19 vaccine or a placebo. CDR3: CASSQDRLASYNEQFF. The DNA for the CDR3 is TGTGCCAGCAGCCAAGACAGACTAGCGTCCTACAATGAGCAGTTCTTC.